These 16 T cell receptor beta chains share one sample of origin, sequenced in a study of CD8 T cells in Susac syndrome. The RNA input was about 0.5 to 1 ug, and it was reverse transcribed with random hexamers. TCRdb recomputed calls from the immunoSEQ multiplex PCR reads with MiXCR, one row per CDR3 protein. The sample has about 120,000 distinct CDR3 sequences; approximately 96% are singletons. The sequenced sample was CD4+ T cells from PBMCs. The receptors shown here come from a human donor with Susac syndrome.

J is TRBJ2-3 and V is TRBV2; D is uncertain. Per the germline V gene, CDR1 is SNHLY and CDR2 is FYNNEI. The ends were cut back, 3 bases at V and 4 bases at J, with 8 bases in the middle. This CDR3 has 13 amino acids. In DNA form, the CDR3 reads TGTGCCAGCAGTGATTCCCGGGCAGATACGCAGTATTTT. As protein: CASSDSRADTQYF.

V gene TRBV29-1 combines with J gene TRBJ1-1, with D possibly matching TRBD1 (6 bases). The germline V and J ends were trimmed by 7 bases and 1 base, with 10 bases remaining between them. The CDR3 extends over 12 amino acids. Germline V gene data show CDR1 as SQVTM and CDR2 as ANQGSEA. For the CDR3, the DNA is TGCAGCGGACGGGGGCAGAACACTGAAGCTTTCTTT. This codes for CSGRGQNTEAFF.

The V gene is TRBV20-1, the J gene TRBJ2-7, with D unresolved. The CDR3 length is 15 residues. The germline V gene has CDR1 DFQATT and CDR2 SNEGSKA (reference sequence). V lost 0 bases and J lost 4, with 16 bases in between. As DNA, the CDR3 is TGCAGTGCTAGAGATTCGACAAGGCAGTCGTACGAGCAGTACTTC. Translating it yields CSARDSTRQSYEQYF.

This clonotype was counted once. The J gene is TRBJ2-1, the V gene TRBV28, with 8 bases that match TRBD1. CDR1 and CDR2 from the germline V gene are MDHEN and SYDVKM. Trimming removed 3 bases from V and 4 bases from J; junction bases left unmatched: 5. There are 15 residues in the CDR3. The CDR3 bases are TGTGCCAGCAGTTTTAGGACAGGGAATTACAATGAGCAGTTCTTC. Encoded protein: CASSFRTGNYNEQFF.

The chain has TRBV5-1 and TRBJ2-5; no firm D call. There are 13 residues in the CDR3. The germline V gene encodes CDR1 SGHRS and CDR2 YFSETQ. Trimming shortened V by 1 base and J by 2 bases, and 6 bases separated the two germline ends. The CDR3 coding sequence is TGCGCCAGCAGCTTGCAATTTCAAGAGACCCAGTACTTC. It is translated as CASSLQFQETQYF.

This chain joins TRBV20-1 and TRBJ2-3; D is possibly TRBD2 (5 bases). The CDR3 extends over 12 amino acids. CDR1 DFQATT and CDR2 SNEGSKA come from the germline V gene (reference sequence). Trimming stripped 8 bases from V and 5 bases from J, with 14 bases between. The DNA of the CDR3 is TGCAGTACACTAGAGGGAGTAGATACGCAGTATTTT. It is translated as CSTLEGVDTQYF.

This clonotype has only one observation. The chain employs TRBV20-1 and TRBJ2-2, with TRBD2 identical over 8 bases. CDR1 is DFQATT and CDR2 is SNEGSKA in the germline V gene (reference sequence). Trimming took 5 bases from V and 4 from J; bases not matched to a gene: 18. This CDR3 contains 18 residues. CDR3 DNA: TGCAGTGCTGCCTCGGGGGGCGCAGCGGGAGTGGGCACCGGGGAGCTGTTTTTT. It specifies CSAASGGAAGVGTGELFF.

The rearrangement uses TRBV30 and TRBJ2-3, with TRBD1 matching 8 bases. This CDR3 region has 14 residues. The germline gives CDR1 GTSNPN, CDR2 SVGIG (reference sequence). With V trimmed by 1 base and J by 3 bases, 3 bases remained unmatched. The CDR3 DNA sequence: TGTGCCTGGAGTGGACAGGGGAGAACAGATACGCAGTATTTT. Translated: CAWSGQGRTDTQYF.

V is TRBV2 and J is TRBJ2-4; 11 bases line up with TRBD2. This CDR3 is built from 14 residues. Germline V gives CDR1 SNHLY, CDR2 FYNNEI. The ends lost 5 bases at V and 4 bases at J; junction bases unmatched: 1. CDR3 region: CASSIAGGKNIQYF. The CDR3 DNA reads TGTGCCAGCAGTATAGCGGGAGGGAAAAACATTCAGTACTTC.

The chain is built from TRBV20-1 and TRBJ2-3; TRBD2 matches 7 bases. Germline assignment: CDR1 DFQATT and CDR2 SNEGSKA (reference sequence). This CDR3 is 15 amino acids long. V dropped 0 bases and J dropped 6; count of bases not matched to a gene: 9. The CDR3 loop is CSARELSGVPDTQYF. The CDR3 nucleotides read TGCAGTGCTAGAGAGTTAAGCGGGGTACCTGATACGCAGTATTTT.

The chain combines TRBV24-1 with TRBJ2-1, with D unresolved. The CDR3 runs to 13 residues. Germline values: CDR1 KGHDR, CDR2 SFDVKD. The ends were cut back, 3 bases at V and 7 bases at J, with 9 bases in the middle. As DNA, the CDR3 is TGTGCCACCAGTGATGCAGGTTGGAATGAGCAGTTCTTC. Protein sequence: CATSDAGWNEQFF.

This rearrangement joins TRBV27 to TRBJ2-7; D not certain. Germline V gene data show CDR1 as MNHEY and CDR2 as SMNVEV (reference sequence). Trimming cost V 7 bases and J 0 bases, with 13 bases left between them. The CDR3 loop spans 14 amino acids. The CDR3 nucleotides read TGTGCCAGCATGGTGGCAGATAGCTCCTACGAGCAGTACTTC. Translating gives CASMVADSSYEQYF.

This rearrangement joins TRBV12-5 to TRBJ2-2; 8 bases match TRBD2. With 1 base clipped from V and 4 bases from J, the junction kept 2 bases outside the gene matches. Per the germline V gene, CDR1 is LGHNT and CDR2 is FRNRAP. CDR3 length equals 15 residues. CDR3 sequence: CASGLGLASTGELFF. In DNA form, the CDR3 reads TGTGCTAGTGGTTTGGGACTAGCGTCCACCGGGGAGCTGTTTTTT.

The J gene is TRBJ2-3, the V gene TRBV5-6, with TRBD2 matching over 12 bases. This CDR3 region has 16 residues. J lost 4 bases, V lost 0 bases, and 3 bases had no gene match. Germline CDR1 and CDR2: SGHDT and YYEEEE. CDR3 DNA sequence: TGTGCCAGCAGCTTGGGGACTAGCGGGACGCCAGATACGCAGTATTTT. This codes for CASSLGTSGTPDTQYF. The full variable domain, with the rest looked up from reference TRBV5-6 and TRBJ2-3, is DAGVTQSPTHLIKTRGQQVTLRCSPKSGHDTVSWYQQALGQGPQFIFQYYEEEERQRGNFPDRFSGHQFPNYSSELNVNALLLGDSALYLCASSLGTSGTPDTQYFGPGTRLTVL.

Of note for this clonotype: The junction departs from the called germline gene at one end, perhaps through a read error. The rearrangement links TRBV20-1 to TRBJ1-1; D is ambiguous. Germline CDR1 and CDR2: DFQATT and SNEGSKA (reference sequence). The CDR3 length is 14 residues. This CDR3 reads CSATRGHMKTEAFF. The CDR3 coding sequence is TGCAGTGCCACCCGTGGGCACATGAAGACTGAAGCTTTCTTT.

J is TRBJ2-3 and V is TRBV11-2; D call uncertain. The V end lost 5 bases, the J end lost 2 bases, and 5 bases lay between the germline ends. The CDR3 is made up of 12 amino acids. Germline CDR1 is SGHAT and CDR2 is FQNNGV. In DNA, the CDR3 is TGTGCCAGCAGCGTAGCCACAGATACGCAGTATTTT. Translating gives CASSVATDTQYF.